The T cell receptor beta chain under discussion was sequenced for a study of T cells in localized non-small cell lung cancer. Study outcomes and limitations: Paired adjacent lung recovered a median around 59 of the top 100 tumor clones.

The protocol was immunoSEQ multiplex PCR, while the TCRdb copy is restricted to in-frame clones and leaves out a portion. The data show roughly 1,500 clones, approximately 30% seen once. The CDR3 has 14 amino acids. Germline CDR1 reads SGHRS; CDR2 reads YFSETQ. Trimming pared 1 base from V and 0 bases from J, leaving 7 bases between. In the case of this clone: Its antigen is undetermined.

This material consisted of normal lung tissue next to the tumor, taken before any cancer treatment. The clonotype comes from a male donor aged 60 or older with stage I squamous cell lung carcinoma. This rearrangement joins TRBV5-1 to TRBJ2-5; the D gene is possibly TRBD1 (6 bases). The CDR3 here is CASSLWTDQETQYF. DNA of the CDR3: TGCGCCAGCAGCTTGTGGACAGACCAAGAGACCCAGTACTTC. The complete variable domain, with remaining parts taken from reference TRBV5-1 and TRBJ2-5, reads KAGVTQTPRYLIKTRGQQVTLSCSPISGHRSVSWYQQTPGQGLQFLFEYFSETQRNKGNFPGRFSGRQFSNSRSEMNVSTLELGDSALYLCASSLWTDQETQYFGPGTRLLVL.